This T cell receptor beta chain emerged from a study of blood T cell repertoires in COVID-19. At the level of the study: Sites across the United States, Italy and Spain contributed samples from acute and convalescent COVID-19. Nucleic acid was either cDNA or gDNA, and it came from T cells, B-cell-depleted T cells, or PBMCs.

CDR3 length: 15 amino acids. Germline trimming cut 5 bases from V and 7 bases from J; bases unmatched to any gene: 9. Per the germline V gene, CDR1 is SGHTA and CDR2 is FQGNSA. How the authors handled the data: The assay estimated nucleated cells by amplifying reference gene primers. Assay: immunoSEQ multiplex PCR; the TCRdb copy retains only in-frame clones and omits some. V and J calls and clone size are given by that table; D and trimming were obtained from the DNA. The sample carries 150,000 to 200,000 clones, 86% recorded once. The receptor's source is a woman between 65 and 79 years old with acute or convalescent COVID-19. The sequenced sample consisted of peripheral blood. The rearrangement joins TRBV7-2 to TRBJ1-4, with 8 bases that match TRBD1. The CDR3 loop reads CASSPRTGLTEKLFF. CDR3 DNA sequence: TGTGCCAGCAGCCCGCGGACAGGGTTGACTGAAAAACTGTTTTTT.